These 10 T cell receptor beta chains were all obtained from the same sample, sequenced in a study of blood T cell repertoires in COVID-19. Here immunoSEQ multiplex PCR was the method, and the copy in TCRdb shows in-frame clones only, minus some. The sample holds tens of thousands of clones, about 90% seen once. Source material: peripheral blood. The source of these receptors is a human donor with active COVID-19. The donor label of this sample is uncertain.

This chain's CDR3 is CASSLTFAEYEQYF. Here the CDR3 DNA reads TGTGCCAGCAGCTTAACTTTTGCGGAGTACGAGCAGTACTTC. This sequence joins TRBV7-2 and TRBJ2-7; no clear D gene. Germline V CDR1 and CDR2: SGHTA, FQGNSA. This CDR3 has 14 amino acids. Trimming shortened V by 2 bases and J by 4 bases, and 12 bases separated the two germline ends.

The V call is TRBV27, the J call TRBJ2-3; 10 bases line up with TRBD1. Germline V CDR1 and CDR2: MNHEY, SMNVEV (reference sequence). Trimming took 6 bases from V and 6 from J; bases not matched to a gene: 3. This CDR3 is built from 13 residues. The CDR3 protein is CASSGQGVDTQYF. The CDR3 DNA reads as TGTGCCAGCAGCGGACAGGGGGTGGATACGCAGTATTTT.

This clone came up a few times. CDR3 DNA: TGTGCCAGCGGGAGCACCGGGGAGCTGTTTTTT. Protein product: CASGSTGELFF. The genes are TRBV11-3 and TRBJ2-2; possible D gene TRBD2, 5 bases. V lost 8 bases and J 4 bases, leaving 5 bases between the germline ends. The CDR3 sequence is 11 residues long. Germline V lookup: CDR1 SGHNT, CDR2 YENEEA.

The chain employs TRBV6-5 and TRBJ1-6; D unresolved. Germline V gene data show CDR1 as MNHEY and CDR2 as SVGAGI. This CDR3 is built from 15 residues. Deletions cut 0 bases from V and 4 bases from J, with 7 bases between. The CDR3 protein is CASSYSGEYNSPLHF. As DNA, the CDR3 is TGTGCCAGCAGTTACTCGGGAGAGTATAATTCACCCCTCCACTTT.

The chain links TRBV5-5 to TRBJ1-1; D unresolved. CDR1 is SGHKS, CDR2 YYEKEE, per germline (reference sequence). This CDR3 contains 14 residues. Trimming removed 4 bases from V and 1 base from J, with 11 bases in between. The CDR3 DNA reads as TGTGCCAGCAGCCTTAGGGCGGGGAACACTGAAGCTTTCTTT. Its translation is CASSLRAGNTEAFF.

Regarding this clone: The conserved final phenylalanine or tryptophan is absent from the CDR3, which likely points to a read error. The DNA is omitted, as the CDR3 cannot be located on it reliably, and the CDR3 follows TCRdb's listing. CDR3 sequence reads: CASSSYANLAGGLHL. The chain employs TRBV27 and TRBJ2-7; no check of the table's D call, TRBD2, against the DNA was made. Germline values: CDR1 MNHEY, CDR2 SMNVEV (reference sequence). The CDR3 has 15 residues if both end residues are counted.

This clone has just one count. The V and J genes are TRBV28 and TRBJ2-7; D perhaps matches TRBD2 (5 bases). The CDR3 length is 16 residues. CDR1 and CDR2 from the germline V gene are MDHEN and SYDVKM. Trimming cost V 4 bases and J 0 bases, with 16 bases left between them. The chain's CDR3 is CASSSYDGDSSYEQYF. CDR3 in DNA: TGTGCCAGCAGTTCTTACGACGGGGATAGCTCCTACGAGCAGTACTTC.

The V call is TRBV12-5, the J call TRBJ1-1; unclear D gene. This CDR3 has 14 amino acids. Trimming cost V 0 bases and J 1 base, with 6 bases left between them. CDR1 is LGHNT and CDR2 is FRNRAP in the germline V gene. CDR3 bases: TGTGCTAGTGGTTTGGTACTTTGGAACACTGAAGCTTTCTTT. Residues: CASGLVLWNTEAFF.

The J gene is TRBJ2-3, the V gene TRBV6-5, with D perhaps matching TRBD2 (5 bases). The CDR3 is made up of 14 amino acids. The germline CDR1 and CDR2 sequences are MNHEY and SVGAGI. The ends were cut back, 2 bases at V and 0 bases at J, with 6 bases in the middle. This CDR3 is CASSYTRSTDTQYF. The CDR3 DNA is TGTGCCAGCAGTTACACTAGGAGCACAGATACGCAGTATTTT.

The rearrangement joins TRBV6-5 to TRBJ1-6; D gene unclear. Trimming cost V 5 bases and J 10 bases, with 15 bases left between them. This CDR3 contains 14 residues. CDR1 is MNHEY and CDR2 is SVGAGI in the germline V gene. CDR3 in amino acids: CASSPGERYSPLHF. The CDR3 nucleotides are TGTGCCAGCAGTCCCGGGGAAAGGTACTCACCCCTCCACTTT.